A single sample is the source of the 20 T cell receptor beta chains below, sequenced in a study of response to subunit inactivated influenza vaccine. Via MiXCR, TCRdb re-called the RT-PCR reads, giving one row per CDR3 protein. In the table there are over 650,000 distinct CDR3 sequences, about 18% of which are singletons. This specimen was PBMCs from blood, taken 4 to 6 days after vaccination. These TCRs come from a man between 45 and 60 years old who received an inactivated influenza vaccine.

CDR3 coding DNA: TGTGCCATCAGTGAAAAGGCTAGCTCTGGAAACACCATATATTTT. It is translated as CAISEKASSGNTIYF. The chain is built from TRBV10-3 and TRBJ1-3; D is unresolved. The CDR3 runs to 15 residues. From germline, CDR1 is ENHRY and CDR2 SYGVKD. Trimming took 3 bases from V and 0 from J, leaving 9 bases between them.

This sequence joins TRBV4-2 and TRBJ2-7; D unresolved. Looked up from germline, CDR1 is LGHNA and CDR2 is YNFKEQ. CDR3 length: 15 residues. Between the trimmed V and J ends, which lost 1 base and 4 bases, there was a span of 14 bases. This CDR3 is CASSQGLSLGYEQYF. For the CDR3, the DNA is TGTGCCAGCAGCCAAGGACTTTCGCTGGGGTACGAGCAGTACTTC.

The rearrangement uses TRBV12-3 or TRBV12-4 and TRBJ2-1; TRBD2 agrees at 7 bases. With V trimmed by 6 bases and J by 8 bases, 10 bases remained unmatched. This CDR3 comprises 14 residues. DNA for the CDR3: TGTGCCAGCAGCGTGGGGGGGGGGACTGATGAGCAGTTCTTC. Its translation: CASSVGGGTDEQFF.

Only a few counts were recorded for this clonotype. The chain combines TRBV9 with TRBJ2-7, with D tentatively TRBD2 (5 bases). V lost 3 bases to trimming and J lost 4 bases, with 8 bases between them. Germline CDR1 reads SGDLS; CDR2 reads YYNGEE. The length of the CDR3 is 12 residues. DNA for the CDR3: TGTGCCAGCAGCGACCGGACTTACGAGCAGTACTTC. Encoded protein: CASSDRTYEQYF.

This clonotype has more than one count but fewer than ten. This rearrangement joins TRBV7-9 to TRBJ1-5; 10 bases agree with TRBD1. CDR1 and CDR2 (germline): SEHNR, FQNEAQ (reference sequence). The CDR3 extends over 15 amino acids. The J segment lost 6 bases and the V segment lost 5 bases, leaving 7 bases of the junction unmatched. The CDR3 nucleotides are TGTGCCAGCAGCCGAGGGACAGGGGTTTTTCAGCCCCAGCATTTT. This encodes CASSRGTGVFQPQHF.

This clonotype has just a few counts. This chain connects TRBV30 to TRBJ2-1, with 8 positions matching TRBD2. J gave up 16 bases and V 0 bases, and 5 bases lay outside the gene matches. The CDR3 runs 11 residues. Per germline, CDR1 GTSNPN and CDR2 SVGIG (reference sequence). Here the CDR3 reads CAWSVTSGQFF. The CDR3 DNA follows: TGTGCCTGGAGTGTTACTAGCGGACAATTCTTC.

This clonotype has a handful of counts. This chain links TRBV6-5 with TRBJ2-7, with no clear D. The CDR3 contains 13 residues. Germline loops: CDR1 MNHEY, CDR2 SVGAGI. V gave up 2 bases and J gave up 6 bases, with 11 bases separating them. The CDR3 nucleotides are TGTGCCAGCAGTTACAGTCCCATCGGCGAGCAGTACTTC. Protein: CASSYSPIGEQYF.

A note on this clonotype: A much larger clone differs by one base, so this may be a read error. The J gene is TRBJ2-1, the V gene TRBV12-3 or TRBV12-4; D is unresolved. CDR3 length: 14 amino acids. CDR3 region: CASSHTWSYNELFF. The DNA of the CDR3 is TGTGCCAGCAGTCATACGTGGTCCTACAATGAGCTGTTCTTC.

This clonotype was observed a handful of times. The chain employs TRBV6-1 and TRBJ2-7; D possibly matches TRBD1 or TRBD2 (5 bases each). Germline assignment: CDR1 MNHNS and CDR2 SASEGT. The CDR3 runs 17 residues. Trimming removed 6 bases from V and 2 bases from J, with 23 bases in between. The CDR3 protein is CASRRRWDPHTPYEQYF. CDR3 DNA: TGTGCCAGCAGGCGAAGGTGGGACCCACATACTCCCTACGAGCAGTACTTC.

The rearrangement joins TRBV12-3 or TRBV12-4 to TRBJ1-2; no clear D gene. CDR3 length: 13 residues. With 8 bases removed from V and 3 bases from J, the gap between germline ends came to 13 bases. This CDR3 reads CASSPRADYGYTF. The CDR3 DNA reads TGTGCCAGCTCGCCGAGGGCGGACTATGGCTACACCTTC.

In nucleotides, the CDR3 is TGTGCCAGCAGCATGGACAGGCGGGGGCAGTACTTC. It translates to CASSMDRRGQYF. The V gene is TRBV5-5, the J gene TRBJ2-7, with a possible D match to TRBD1 (7 bases). CDR1 is SGHKS and CDR2 is YYEKEE in the germline V gene (reference sequence). Trimming shortened V by 4 bases and J by 9 bases, and 14 bases separated the two germline ends. The CDR3 runs 12 residues.

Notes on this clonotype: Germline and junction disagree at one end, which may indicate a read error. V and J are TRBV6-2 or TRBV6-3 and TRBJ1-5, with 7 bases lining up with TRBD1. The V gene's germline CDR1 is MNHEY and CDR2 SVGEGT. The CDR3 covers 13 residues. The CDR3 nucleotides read TGTGCCAGCAGTTTTGGGACAGCTCAGCTCCAGCATTTT. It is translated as CASSFGTAQLQHF.

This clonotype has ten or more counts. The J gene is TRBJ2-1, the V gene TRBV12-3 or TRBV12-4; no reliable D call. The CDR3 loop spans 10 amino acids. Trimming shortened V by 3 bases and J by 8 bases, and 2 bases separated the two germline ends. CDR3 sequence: CASSFYEQFF. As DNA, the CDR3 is TGTGCCAGCAGTTTTTATGAGCAGTTCTTC.

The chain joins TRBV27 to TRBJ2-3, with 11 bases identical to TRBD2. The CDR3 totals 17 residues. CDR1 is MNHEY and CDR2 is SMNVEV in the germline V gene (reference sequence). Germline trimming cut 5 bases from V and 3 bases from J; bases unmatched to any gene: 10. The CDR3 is CASSLSTSGMGTDTQYF. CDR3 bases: TGTGCCAGCAGTCTCTCGACTAGCGGGATGGGTACAGATACGCAGTATTTT.

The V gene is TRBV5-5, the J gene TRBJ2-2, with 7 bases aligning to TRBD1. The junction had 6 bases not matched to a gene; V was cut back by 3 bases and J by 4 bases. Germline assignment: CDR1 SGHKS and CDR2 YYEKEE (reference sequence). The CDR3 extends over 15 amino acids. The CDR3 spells CASSWGQPGTGELFF. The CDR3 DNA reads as TGTGCCAGCAGCTGGGGACAGCCGGGCACCGGGGAGCTGTTTTTT.

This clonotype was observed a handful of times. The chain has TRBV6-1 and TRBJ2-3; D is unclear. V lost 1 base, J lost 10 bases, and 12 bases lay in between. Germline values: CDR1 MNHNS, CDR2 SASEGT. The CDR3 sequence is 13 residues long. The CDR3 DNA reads TGTGCCAGCAGTGAAGACTGGGAAAGTCCGCAGTATTTT. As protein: CASSEDWESPQYF.

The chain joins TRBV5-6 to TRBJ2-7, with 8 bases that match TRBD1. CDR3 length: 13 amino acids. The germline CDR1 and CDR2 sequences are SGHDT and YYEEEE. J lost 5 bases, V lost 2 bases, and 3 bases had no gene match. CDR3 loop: CASSFTGGHEQYF. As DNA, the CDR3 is TGTGCCAGCAGCTTCACAGGGGGGCACGAGCAGTACTTC. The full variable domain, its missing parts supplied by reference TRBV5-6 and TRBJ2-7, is DAGVTQSPTHLIKTRGQQVTLRCSPKSGHDTVSWYQQALGQGPQFIFQYYEEEERQRGNFPDRFSGHQFPNYSSELNVNALLLGDSALYLCASSFTGGHEQYFGPGTRLTVT.

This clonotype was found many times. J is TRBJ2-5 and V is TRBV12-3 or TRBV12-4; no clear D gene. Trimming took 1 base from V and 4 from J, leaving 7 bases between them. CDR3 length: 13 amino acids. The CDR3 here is CASSLDVAETQYF. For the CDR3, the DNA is TGTGCCAGCAGTTTAGACGTGGCAGAGACCCAGTACTTC.

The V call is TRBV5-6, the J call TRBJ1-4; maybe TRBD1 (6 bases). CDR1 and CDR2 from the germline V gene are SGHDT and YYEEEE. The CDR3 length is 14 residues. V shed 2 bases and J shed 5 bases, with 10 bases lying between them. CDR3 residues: CASSLQGYNEKLFF. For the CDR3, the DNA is TGTGCCAGCAGCTTACAGGGATACAATGAAAAACTGTTTTTT.

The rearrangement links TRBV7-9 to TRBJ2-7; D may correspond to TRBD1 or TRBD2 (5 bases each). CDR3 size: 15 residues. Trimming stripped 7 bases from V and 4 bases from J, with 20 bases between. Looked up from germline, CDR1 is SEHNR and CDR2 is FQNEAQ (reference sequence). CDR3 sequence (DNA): TGTGCCAGCACCACTACGGCAGGGACGCTATACGAGCAGTACTTC. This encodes CASTTTAGTLYEQYF.